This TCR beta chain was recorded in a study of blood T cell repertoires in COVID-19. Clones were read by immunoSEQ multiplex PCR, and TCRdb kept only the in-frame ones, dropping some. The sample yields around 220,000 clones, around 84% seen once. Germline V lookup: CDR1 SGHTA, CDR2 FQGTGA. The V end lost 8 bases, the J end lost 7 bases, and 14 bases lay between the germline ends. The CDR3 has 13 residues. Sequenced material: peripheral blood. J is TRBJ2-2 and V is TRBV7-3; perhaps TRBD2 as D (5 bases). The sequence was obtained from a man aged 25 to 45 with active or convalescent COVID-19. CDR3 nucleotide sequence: TGTGCCAGCGGACTGCAAAACTACGGGGAGCTGTTTTTT. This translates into CASGLQNYGELFF.